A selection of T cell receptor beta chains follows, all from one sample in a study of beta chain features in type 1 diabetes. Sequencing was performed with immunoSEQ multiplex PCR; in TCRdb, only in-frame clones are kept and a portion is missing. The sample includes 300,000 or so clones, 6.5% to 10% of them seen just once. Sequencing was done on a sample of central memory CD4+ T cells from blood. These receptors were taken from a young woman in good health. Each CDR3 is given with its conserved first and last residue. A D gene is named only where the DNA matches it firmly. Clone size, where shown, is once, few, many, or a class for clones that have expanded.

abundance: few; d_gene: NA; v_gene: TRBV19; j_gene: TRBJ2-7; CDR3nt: TGTGCCAGTAGTTCACCAGCGAAGGGGACCTACGAGCAGTACTTC; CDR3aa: CASSSPAKGTYEQYF
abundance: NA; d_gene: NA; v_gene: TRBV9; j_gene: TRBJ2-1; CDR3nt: TGTGCCAGCAGCGTATCGACTACGATTCATGAGCAGTTCTTC; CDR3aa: CASSVSTTIHEQFF
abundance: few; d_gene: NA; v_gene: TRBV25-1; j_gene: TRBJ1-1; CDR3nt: TGTGCCAGCAGTGCGAGGGCAGCCTCCACTGAAGCTTTCTTT; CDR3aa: CASSARAASTEAFF
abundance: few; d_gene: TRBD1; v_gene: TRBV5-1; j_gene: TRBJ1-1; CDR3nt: TGCGCCAGCAGAAAAACGGTCTCGGGACAGGGAGTTAAGGCGAACGCTGAAGCTTTCTTT; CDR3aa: CASRKTVSGQGVKANAEAFF
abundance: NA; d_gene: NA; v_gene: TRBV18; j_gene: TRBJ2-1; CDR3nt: TGTGCCAGCTCACGGGACCTTCTGACGAATGAGCAGTTCTTC; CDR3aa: CASSRDLLTNEQFF
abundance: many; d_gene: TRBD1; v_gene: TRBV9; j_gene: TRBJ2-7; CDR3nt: TGTGCCAGCAGCCCGGGACAGACCGTCTACGAGCAGTACTTC; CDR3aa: CASSPGQTVYEQYF
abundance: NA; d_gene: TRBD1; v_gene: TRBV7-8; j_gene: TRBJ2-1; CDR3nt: TGTGCCAGCAGCCCTCGAACCGGGACAGGGTTAAAGAATGAGCAGTTCTTC; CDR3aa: CASSPRTGTGLKNEQFF
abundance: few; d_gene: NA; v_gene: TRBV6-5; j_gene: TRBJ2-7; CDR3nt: TGTGCCAGCAGGGCAGACAGTAGCTATAGTAACGAGCAGTACTTC; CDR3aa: CASRADSSYSNEQYF
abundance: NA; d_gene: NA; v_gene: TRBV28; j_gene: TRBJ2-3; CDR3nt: TGTGCCAGCAGTTCACCAGACAGGATCGCAGTCCTAATGGATACGCAGTATTTT; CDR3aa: CASSSPDRIAVLMDTQYF
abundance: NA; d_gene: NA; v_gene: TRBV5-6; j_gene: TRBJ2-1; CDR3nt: TGTGCCAGCAGCCAAGGACACGAGCAGTTCTTC; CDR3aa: CASSQGHEQFF
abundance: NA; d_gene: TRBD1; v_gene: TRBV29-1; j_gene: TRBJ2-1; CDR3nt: TGCAGCGGAATGCAGGGGGCTGGGAATGAGCAGTTCTTC; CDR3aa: CSGMQGAGNEQFF
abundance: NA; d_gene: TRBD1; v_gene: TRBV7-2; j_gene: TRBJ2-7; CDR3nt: TGTGCCAGCAGCTACCGGGACAGGGGCTACGAGCAGTACTTC; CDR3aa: CASSYRDRGYEQYF
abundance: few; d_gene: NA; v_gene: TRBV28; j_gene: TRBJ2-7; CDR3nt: TGTGCCAGCAGAGAAGAGACAGGCAACGAGCAGTACTTC; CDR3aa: CASREETGNEQYF
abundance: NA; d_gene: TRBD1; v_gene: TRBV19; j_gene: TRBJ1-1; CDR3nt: TGTGCCAGTAGAATGGGGGACAGGTGGAACACTGAAGCTTTCTTT; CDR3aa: CASRMGDRWNTEAFF
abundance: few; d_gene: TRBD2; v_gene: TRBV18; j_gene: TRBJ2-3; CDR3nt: TGTGCCAGCTCACCCGGACTAGCGGGCTCAGATACGCAGTATTTT; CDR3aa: CASSPGLAGSDTQYF
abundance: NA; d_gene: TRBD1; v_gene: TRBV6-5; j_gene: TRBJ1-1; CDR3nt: TGTGCCAGCAGGGGGACAGGGTCCGAACTAAGTCAAGCTTTCTTT; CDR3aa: CASRGTGSELSQAFF